This T cell receptor (beta chain) was documented in a study of regulatory T cells in long-lasting Graves disease. Documented time point: persistent/refractory GD, antithyroid drugs over 5 years with positive TRAb. Researchers made the TCR library from RNA that was extracted from PBMCs. CDR3 regions were amplified by Arm-PCR using iRepertoire HTBI primers to build TCR beta libraries. TCRdb re-called the multiplex PCR reads through MiXCR, storing one row per CDR3 protein. The repertoire holds about 470,000 distinct CDR3 sequences, with 20% to 25% as singletons. The TCR was taken from a female donor with Graves disease. The specimen comprised peripheral blood mononuclear cells (PBMCs), sampled when the disease was refractory, from a patient treated with antithyroid drugs.

The CDR3 nucleotides are TGTGCCAGCAGCTTCAGGGCGTCTGATTCACCCCTCCACTTT. It translates to CASSFRASDSPLHF. The gene calls are TRBV7-3 and TRBJ1-6, with D possibly being TRBD1 (5 bases). CDR1 is SGHTA and CDR2 is FQGTGA in the germline V gene. With 3 bases removed from V and 8 bases from J, the gap between germline ends came to 11 bases. The CDR3 consists of 14 residues.